Listed below are T cell receptor beta chains from one sample, sequenced in a study of STAT3 mutations in large granular lymphocyte leukemia. TCRdb keeps only in-frame clones here, not all; method: immunoSEQ multiplex PCR. Seen here are more than 3,500 clones, less than 70% observed once, and the top ten hold over 30%. The sequencing input was PBMCs. Receptors originate from a human donor with T large granular lymphocyte leukemia. Some clones in this sample may be carry-over from other donors' samples. The CDR3 runs from the conserved cysteine through the conserved F or W. D genes are given only for firm matches. Where a row states a size, it is once, few, many or the class of an expanded clone; other rows omit it.

TRBD2	NA	TRBV30	TRBJ2-5	TGTGCCTGGAGCGTATCAGCGGGGTACCAAGAGACCCAGTACTTC	CAWSVSAGYQETQYF
NA	NA	TRBV5-4	TRBJ2-5	TGTGCCAGCAGCTTGGCGGGGATCCAAGAGACCCAGTACTTC	CASSLAGIQETQYF
TRBD1	NA	TRBV30	TRBJ1-2	TGTGCCTGGAGTACGAGACAGGGGAACTATGGCTACACCTTC	CAWSTRQGNYGYTF
NA	NA	TRBV5-1	TRBJ1-2	TGCGCCAGCAGCCTCGGGACATCCTATGGCTACACCTTC	CASSLGTSYGYTF
NA	few	TRBV7-9	TRBJ2-4	TGTGCCAGCAGCCGGGACGGCGGGATTCAGTACTTC	CASSRDGGIQYF
TRBD1	NA	TRBV29-1	TRBJ2-7	TGCAGCTTCCGGACAGGGGAGTCTTACGAGCAGTACTTC	CSFRTGESYEQYF
TRBD1	NA	TRBV5-1	TRBJ1-2	TGCGCCAGCAGCTCGGGACAGTACGGAGGCTACACCTTC	CASSSGQYGGYTF
NA	NA	TRBV5-1	TRBJ2-7	TGCGCCAGCAGCTTCAGGGCCTACGAGCAGTACTTC	CASSFRAYEQYF
TRBD2	NA	TRBV4-2	TRBJ2-3	TGTGCCAGCAGCCAAGGGACTAGTCCAGATACGCAGTATTTT	CASSQGTSPDTQYF
TRBD2	NA	TRBV5-1	TRBJ2-5	TGCGCCAGCAGCTTGGGACTAGCGAACCAAGAGACCCAGTACTTC	CASSLGLANQETQYF
TRBD2	NA	TRBV18	TRBJ2-1	TGTGCCAGCTCACCAGAGGCTAGCGGGCACAATGAGCAGTTCTTC	CASSPEASGHNEQFF
NA	NA	TRBV6-5	TRBJ2-1	TGTGCCAGCAGTTACGAACTAGGAGTCTCCTACAATGAGCAGTTCTTC	CASSYELGVSYNEQFF
NA	NA	TRBV9	TRBJ1-2	TGTGCCAGCAGGTCAGGGCCGGGGGGCTACACCTTC	CASRSGPGGYTF
NA	NA	TRBV5-4	TRBJ1-5	TGTGCCAGCAGCTTGTGGGGTACAAATCAGCCCCAGCATTTT	CASSLWGTNQPQHF
NA	NA	TRBV30	TRBJ2-7	TGTGCCTGGACTGCAGGGTCCGTCGAGCAGTACTTC	CAWTAGSVEQYF
NA	NA	TRBV9	TRBJ2-7	TGTGCCAGCAGCGTAGGGGGATCGGGCTACGAGCAGTACTTC	CASSVGGSGYEQYF
NA	NA	TRBV5-1	TRBJ2-7	TGCGCCAGCAGCTTTGGGACGGGGACCTACGAGCAGTACTTC	CASSFGTGTYEQYF
TRBD1	NA	TRBV29-1	TRBJ1-1	TGCAGCGCCGGACACGTAACAGGGGCAGACACTGAAGCTTTCTTT	CSAGHVTGADTEAFF
NA	NA	TRBV30	TRBJ1-2	TGTGCCTGGAGTGTACGGGCCAGTGGCTACACCTTC	CAWSVRASGYTF
NA	NA	TRBV6-1	TRBJ2-7	TGTGCCAGCAAAAACAGCTGGAGCTCCTACGAGCAGTACTTC	CASKNSWSSYEQYF
NA	NA	TRBV18	TRBJ1-1	TGTGCCAGCTCACCAACGCTGGGGGGGGCCACTGAAGCTTTCTTT	CASSPTLGGATEAFF
NA	NA	TRBV18	TRBJ1-4	TGTGCCAGCTCACCGGGGCAGACTAATGAAAAACTGTTTTTT	CASSPGQTNEKLFF
TRBD1	NA	TRBV30	TRBJ2-3	TGTGCCTCACTATTCTCGGGACAGCCCGGGGGCACAGATACGCAGTATTTT	CASLFSGQPGGTDTQYF
TRBD1	NA	TRBV5-1	TRBJ1-2	TGCGCCAGCAGCTTGTACGCCGGGACAGGGCTGGGAGAGGGCTACACCTTC	CASSLYAGTGLGEGYTF
NA	few	TRBV5-1	TRBJ1-2	TGCGCCAGCAGCCCGACAGGCCTCTATGGCTACACCTTC	CASSPTGLYGYTF
NA	NA	TRBV14	TRBJ1-6	TGTGCCAGCAGCCAGCATCACCTCTCCTATAATTCACCCCTCCACTTT	CASSQHHLSYNSPLHF
NA	NA	TRBV30	TRBJ2-7	TGTGCCTGGAGTGTACTACAGGGTCCCTACGAGCAGTACTTC	CAWSVLQGPYEQYF
NA	NA	TRBV30	TRBJ1-6	TGTGCCTGGAGTCCCGGGGCACCCCTCCACTTT	CAWSPGAPLHF